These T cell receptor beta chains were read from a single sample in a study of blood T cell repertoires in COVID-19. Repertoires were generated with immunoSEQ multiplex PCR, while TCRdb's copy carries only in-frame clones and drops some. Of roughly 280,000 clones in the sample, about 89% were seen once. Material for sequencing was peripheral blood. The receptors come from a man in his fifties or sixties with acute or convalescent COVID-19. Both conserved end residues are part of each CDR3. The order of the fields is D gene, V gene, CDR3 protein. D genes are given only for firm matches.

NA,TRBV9,CASSVATGGPNSPLHF
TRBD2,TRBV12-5,CASGRLWTSGFSTDTQYF
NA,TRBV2,CASGDRGTGELFF
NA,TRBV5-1,CASRQATHSGNTIYF
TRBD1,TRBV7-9,CASTHSDRFNYGYTF
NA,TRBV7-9,CASSALGGFNYGYTF
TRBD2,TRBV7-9,CASSSSGLVQNVQFF
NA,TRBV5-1,CASSLQGVVSYEQYF
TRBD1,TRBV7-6,CASSTDDRGRDTQYF
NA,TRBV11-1,CASSAGGGGTQYF
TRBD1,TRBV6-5,CASSRGTGLETQYF
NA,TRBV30,CAWGQAHSTDTQYF
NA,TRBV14,CATRQSLTDTQYF
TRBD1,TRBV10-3,CATKGELQGYTEAFF
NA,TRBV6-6,CASTGDYGYTF
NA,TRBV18,CASSSLDRNNQPQHF
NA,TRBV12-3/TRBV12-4,CASSPGNTGELFF
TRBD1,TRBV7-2,CAKFDRDRSNYGYTF
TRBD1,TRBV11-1,CASSPQTGDYGYTF
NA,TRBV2,CASLTRQYRISGNTIYF
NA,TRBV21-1,CASSKGHRVGVRTQYF
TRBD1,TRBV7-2,CASSLRPGQEYNEQFF
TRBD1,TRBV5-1,CASSLDGDRLYEQYF
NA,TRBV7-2,CASSLVGGRHYGYTF
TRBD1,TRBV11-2,CASSLVGTGSSGPITEAFF
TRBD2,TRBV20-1,CSARVLAGGPLETQYF
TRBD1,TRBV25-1,CASTSGTGQFIRSPLHF
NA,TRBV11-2,CASSLGHNYGYTF
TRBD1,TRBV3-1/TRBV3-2,CASSHRGQGQPQHF
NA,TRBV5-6,CASSLNEGLQETQYF
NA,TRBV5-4,CASSPEGLVGEQYF
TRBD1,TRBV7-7,CASSPGQGGKAFF
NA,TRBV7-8,CASSFSSPADYEQYF
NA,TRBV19,CASSREVRLMNTEAFF
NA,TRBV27,CASSWETGHEQYF
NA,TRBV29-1,CSPARGLLAEAFF
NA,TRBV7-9,CASSTPRSGTDTQYF
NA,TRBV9,CASSVDPLQAFSGNTIYF
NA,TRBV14,CASSQDLTGPRGYTF
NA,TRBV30,CAWSVRANEKLFF
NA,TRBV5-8,CASSLGQAHQPQHF
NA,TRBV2,CASQWASGNTIYF
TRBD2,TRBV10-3,CAISGTSGGAREQFF
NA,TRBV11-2,CASSWGTSGNTIYF
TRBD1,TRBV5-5,CASKDRVLNTGELFF
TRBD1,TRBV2,CASSRQGTNQPQHF
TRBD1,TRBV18,CASFKTGGTEAFF
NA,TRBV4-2,CASSQGAGRSNQPQHF
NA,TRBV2,CASRLEGLDSPLHF
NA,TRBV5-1,CASSLEAGVNTEAFF
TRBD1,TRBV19,CASSTLSRDRGHQPQHF
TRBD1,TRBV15,CATSRRTGYQETQYF
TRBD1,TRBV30,CAWNPRGRGGTDTQYF
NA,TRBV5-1,CASSQGVGVGHGYTF
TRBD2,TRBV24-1,CATSESGVVYEQFF
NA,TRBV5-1,CASSLAVGGSDEQFF
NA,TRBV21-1,CASSEGNPSYEQYF
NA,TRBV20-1,CSASRDSLNTEAFF
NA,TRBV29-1,CSVEDRGQGYEQYF